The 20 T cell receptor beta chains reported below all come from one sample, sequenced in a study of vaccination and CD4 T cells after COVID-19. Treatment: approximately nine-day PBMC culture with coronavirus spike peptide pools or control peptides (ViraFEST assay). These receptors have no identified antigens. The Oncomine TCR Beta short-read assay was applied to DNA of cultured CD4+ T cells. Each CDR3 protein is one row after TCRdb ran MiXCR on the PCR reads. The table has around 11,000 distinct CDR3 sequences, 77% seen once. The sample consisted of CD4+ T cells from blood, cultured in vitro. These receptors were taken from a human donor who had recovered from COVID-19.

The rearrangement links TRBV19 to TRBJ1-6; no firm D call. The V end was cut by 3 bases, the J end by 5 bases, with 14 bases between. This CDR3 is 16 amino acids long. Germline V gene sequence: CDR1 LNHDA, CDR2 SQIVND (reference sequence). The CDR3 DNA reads TGTGCCAGTAGTATTCAACAGAACATGAATAATTCACCCCTCCACTTT. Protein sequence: CASSIQQNMNNSPLHF.

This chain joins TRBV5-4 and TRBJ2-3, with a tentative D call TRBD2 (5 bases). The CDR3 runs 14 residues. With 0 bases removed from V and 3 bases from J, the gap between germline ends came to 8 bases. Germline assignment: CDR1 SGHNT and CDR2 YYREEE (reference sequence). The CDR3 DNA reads TGTGCCAGCAGCTTGGTGGGGAGAACAGATACGCAGTATTTT. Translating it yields CASSLVGRTDTQYF. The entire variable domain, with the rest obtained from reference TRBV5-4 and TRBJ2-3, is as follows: ETGVTQSPTHLIKTRGQQVTLRCSSQSGHNTVSWYQQALGQGPQFIFQYYREEENGRGNFPPRFSGLQFPNYSSELNVNALELDDSALYLCASSLVGRTDTQYFGPGTRLTVL.

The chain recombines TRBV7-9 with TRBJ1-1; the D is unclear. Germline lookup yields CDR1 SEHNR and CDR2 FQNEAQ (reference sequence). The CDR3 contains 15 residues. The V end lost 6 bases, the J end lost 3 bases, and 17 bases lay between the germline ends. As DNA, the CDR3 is TGTGCCAGCAGGCGACGGGGTTCGGCGGACACTGAAGCTTTCTTT. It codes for CASRRRGSADTEAFF.

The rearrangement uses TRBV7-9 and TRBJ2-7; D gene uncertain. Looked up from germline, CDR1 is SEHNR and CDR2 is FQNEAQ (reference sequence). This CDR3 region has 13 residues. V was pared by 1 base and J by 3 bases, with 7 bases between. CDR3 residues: CASSLGLFYEQYF. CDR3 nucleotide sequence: TGTGCCAGCAGCTTAGGTCTTTTCTACGAGCAGTACTTC.

For the CDR3, the DNA is TGTGCCAGCAGCCCTTCAGCGGGCTACGAGCAGTACTTC. Protein: CASSPSAGYEQYF. This chain joins TRBV7-3 and TRBJ2-7, with D possibly matching TRBD2 (6 bases). There are 13 residues in the CDR3. V lost 5 bases to trimming and J lost 3 bases, with 11 bases between them. The germline V gene encodes CDR1 SGHTA and CDR2 FQGTGA.

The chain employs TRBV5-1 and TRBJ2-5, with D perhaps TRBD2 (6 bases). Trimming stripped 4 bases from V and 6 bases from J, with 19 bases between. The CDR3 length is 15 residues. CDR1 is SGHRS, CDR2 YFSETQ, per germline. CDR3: CASSPDGGGLQTQYF. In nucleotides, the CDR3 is TGCGCCAGCAGCCCCGACGGGGGTGGTTTGCAGACCCAGTACTTC. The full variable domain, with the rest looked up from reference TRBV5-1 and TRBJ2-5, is KAGVTQTPRYLIKTRGQQVTLSCSPISGHRSVSWYQQTPGQGLQFLFEYFSETQRNKGNFPGRFSGRQFSNSRSEMNVSTLELGDSALYLCASSPDGGGLQTQYFGPGTRLLVL.

The DNA of the CDR3 is TGTGCCAGCAGCCGAACAGGGGTGGATCAGCCCCAGCATTTT. Protein: CASSRTGVDQPQHF. This chain uses TRBV27 with TRBJ1-5; TRBD1 matches at 7 bases. The CDR3 runs to 14 residues. J gave up 5 bases and V 6 bases, and 7 bases lay outside the gene matches. Germline assignment: CDR1 MNHEY and CDR2 SMNVEV (reference sequence).

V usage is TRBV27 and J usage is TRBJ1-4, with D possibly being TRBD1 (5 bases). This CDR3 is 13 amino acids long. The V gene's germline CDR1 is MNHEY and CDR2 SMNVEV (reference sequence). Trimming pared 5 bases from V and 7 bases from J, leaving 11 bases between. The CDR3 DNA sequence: TGTGCCAGCAGTCGACAGTATTTTGAAAAACTGTTTTTT. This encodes CASSRQYFEKLFF.

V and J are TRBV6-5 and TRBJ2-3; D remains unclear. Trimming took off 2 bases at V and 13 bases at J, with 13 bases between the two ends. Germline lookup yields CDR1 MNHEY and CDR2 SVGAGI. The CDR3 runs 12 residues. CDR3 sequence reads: CASSYLSRVEYF. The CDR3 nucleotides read TGTGCCAGCAGTTACCTCTCGCGCGTGGAGTATTTT.

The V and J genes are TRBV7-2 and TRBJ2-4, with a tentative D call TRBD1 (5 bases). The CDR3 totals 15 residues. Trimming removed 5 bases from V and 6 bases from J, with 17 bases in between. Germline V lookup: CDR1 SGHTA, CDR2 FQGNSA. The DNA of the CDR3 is TGTGCCAGCAGCCAATACAACAGGATGGGAAACATTCAGTACTTC. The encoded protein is CASSQYNRMGNIQYF.

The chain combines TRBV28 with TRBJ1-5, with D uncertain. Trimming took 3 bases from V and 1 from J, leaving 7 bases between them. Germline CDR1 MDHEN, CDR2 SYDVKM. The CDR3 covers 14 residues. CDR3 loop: CASSLVLSNQPQHF. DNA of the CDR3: TGTGCCAGCAGTTTGGTTCTGAGCAATCAGCCCCAGCATTTT.

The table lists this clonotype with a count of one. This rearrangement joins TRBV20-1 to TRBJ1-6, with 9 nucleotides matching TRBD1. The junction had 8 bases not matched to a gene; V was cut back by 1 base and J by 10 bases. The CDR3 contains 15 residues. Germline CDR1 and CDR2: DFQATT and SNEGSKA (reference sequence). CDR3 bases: TGCAGTGCTAGAGCCAGGGACAGGGACATATCACCCCTCCACTTT. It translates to CSARARDRDISPLHF.

The chain's CDR3 is CASSEVGTEAFF. As DNA, the CDR3 is TGTGCCAGCAGTGAGGTGGGGACTGAAGCTTTCTTT. The genes are TRBV2 and TRBJ1-1; D not resolved. Germline V gene sequence: CDR1 SNHLY, CDR2 FYNNEI. CDR3 size: 12 residues. Trimming removed 3 bases at V and 5 bases at J, with 7 bases between.

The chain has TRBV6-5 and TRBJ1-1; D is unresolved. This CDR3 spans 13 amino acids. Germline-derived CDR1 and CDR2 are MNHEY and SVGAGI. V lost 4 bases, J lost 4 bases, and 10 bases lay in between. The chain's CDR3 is CASSSLWGTEAFF. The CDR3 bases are TGTGCCAGCAGTTCACTTTGGGGCACTGAAGCTTTCTTT.

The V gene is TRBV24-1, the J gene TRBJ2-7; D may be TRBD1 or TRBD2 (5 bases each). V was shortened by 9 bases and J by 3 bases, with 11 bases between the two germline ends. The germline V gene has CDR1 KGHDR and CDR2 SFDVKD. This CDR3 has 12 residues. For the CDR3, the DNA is TGTGCCACCGGGGTGAGGGGCTACGAGCAGTACTTC. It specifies CATGVRGYEQYF.

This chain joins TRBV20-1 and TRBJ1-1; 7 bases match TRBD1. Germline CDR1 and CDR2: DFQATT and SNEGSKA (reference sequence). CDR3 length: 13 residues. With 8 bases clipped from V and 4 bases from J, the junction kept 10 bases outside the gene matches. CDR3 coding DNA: TGCAGTACTACAGGGGCCCAAACCACTGAAGCTTTCTTT. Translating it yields CSTTGAQTTEAFF.

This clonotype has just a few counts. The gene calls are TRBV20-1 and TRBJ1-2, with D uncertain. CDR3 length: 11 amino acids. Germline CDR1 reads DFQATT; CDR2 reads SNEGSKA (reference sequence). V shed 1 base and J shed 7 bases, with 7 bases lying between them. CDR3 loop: CSARVRAGYTF. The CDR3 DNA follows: TGCAGTGCTAGAGTCCGGGCTGGCTACACCTTC.

Written as DNA, the CDR3 is TGTGCCAGCAGAACCAGGGAGAACACTGAAGCTTTCTTT. Amino acid sequence: CASRTRENTEAFF. The chain carries TRBV6-1 and TRBJ1-1; TRBD1 is a possible D gene (5 bases). The length of the CDR3 is 13 residues. V shed 6 bases and J shed 1 base, with 9 bases lying between them. Germline-derived CDR1 and CDR2 are MNHNS and SASEGT.

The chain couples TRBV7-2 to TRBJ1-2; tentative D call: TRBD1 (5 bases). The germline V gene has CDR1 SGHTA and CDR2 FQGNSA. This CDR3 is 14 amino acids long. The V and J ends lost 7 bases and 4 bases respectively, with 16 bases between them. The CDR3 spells CASTRGLTTYGYTF. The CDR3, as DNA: TGTGCCAGCACCCGGGGGTTAACTACCTATGGCTACACCTTC.

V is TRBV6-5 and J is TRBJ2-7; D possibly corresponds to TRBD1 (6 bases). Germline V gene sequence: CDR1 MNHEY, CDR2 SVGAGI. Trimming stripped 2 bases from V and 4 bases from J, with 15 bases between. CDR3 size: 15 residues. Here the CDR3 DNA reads TGTGCCAGCAGTTACGTATTGGGGGCTACTTACGAGCAGTACTTC. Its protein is CASSYVLGATYEQYF.